This is a list of T cell receptor beta chains from one sample in a study of control samples from healthy donors and cancer patients. TCRdb's table, derived via immunoSEQ multiplex PCR, lists solely in-frame clones and lacks some. Of about 120,000 clones listed, around nine tenths are singletons. What was sequenced was blood. The receptors come from a young man in good health. Both conserved end residues are part of each CDR3. The order of the fields is clone size, V gene, D gene, J gene, CDR3 protein, CDR3 DNA. D genes are given only for firm matches. Clone size is not always given. Where it is, it says once, few, many or a class for expanded clones.

clone_size: -; v_call: TRBV20-1; d_call: TRBD1; j_call: TRBJ1-5; cdr3_aa: CSASQQGAWQPQHF; cdr3_nt: TGCAGTGCTAGTCAACAGGGGGCATGGCAGCCCCAGCATTTT
clone_size: once; v_call: TRBV7-9; d_call: -; j_call: TRBJ1-2; cdr3_aa: CASSLDGVNYGYTF; cdr3_nt: TGTGCCAGCAGCTTAGACGGGGTGAACTATGGCTACACCTTC
clone_size: -; v_call: TRBV3-1/TRBV3-2; d_call: -; j_call: TRBJ2-7; cdr3_aa: CASSQEGFEQYF; cdr3_nt: TGTGCCAGCAGCCAAGAAGGGTTCGAGCAGTACTTC
clone_size: few; v_call: TRBV7-9; d_call: TRBD2; j_call: TRBJ2-7; cdr3_aa: CASSFPSSGGPSSYEQYF; cdr3_nt: TGTGCCAGCAGCTTTCCGTCTAGCGGGGGGCCGAGCTCCTACGAGCAGTACTTC
clone_size: -; v_call: TRBV12-5; d_call: -; j_call: TRBJ2-1; cdr3_aa: CASGLVRSRGYNEQFF; cdr3_nt: TGTGCTAGTGGTTTGGTAAGGTCCAGGGGCTACAATGAGCAGTTCTTC
clone_size: -; v_call: TRBV5-6; d_call: TRBD1; j_call: TRBJ1-1; cdr3_aa: CASSFNTGGAGTEAFF; cdr3_nt: TGTGCCAGCAGCTTCAATACAGGGGGCGCCGGCACTGAAGCTTTCTTT
clone_size: -; v_call: TRBV18; d_call: -; j_call: TRBJ1-1; cdr3_aa: CASSPPNGEGEAFF; cdr3_nt: TGTGCCAGCTCACCACCGAACGGGGAAGGAGAAGCTTTCTTT
clone_size: -; v_call: TRBV6-6; d_call: TRBD2; j_call: TRBJ2-1; cdr3_aa: CASSYVQRGSNEQFF; cdr3_nt: TGTGCCAGCAGTTACGTTCAGCGGGGGAGCAATGAGCAGTTCTTC
clone_size: -; v_call: TRBV6-2/TRBV6-3; d_call: -; j_call: TRBJ2-1; cdr3_aa: CASSLYGGRNEQFF; cdr3_nt: TGTGCCAGCAGTCTCTATGGGGGTCGTAATGAGCAGTTCTTC
clone_size: -; v_call: TRBV7-3; d_call: -; j_call: TRBJ2-3; cdr3_aa: CASNNGITDTQYF; cdr3_nt: TGTGCCAGCAACAACGGAATCACAGATACGCAGTATTTT
clone_size: -; v_call: TRBV4-1; d_call: -; j_call: TRBJ2-5; cdr3_aa: CASSQAGRYQETQYF; cdr3_nt: TGCGCCAGCAGCCAAGCCGGACGGTACCAAGAGACCCAGTACTTC
clone_size: many; v_call: TRBV7-9; d_call: -; j_call: TRBJ1-4; cdr3_aa: CASSFSQGNEKLFF; cdr3_nt: TGTGCCAGCAGCTTTTCTCAGGGGAATGAAAAACTGTTTTTT
clone_size: -; v_call: TRBV20-1; d_call: -; j_call: TRBJ2-3; cdr3_aa: CSARTSDTQYF; cdr3_nt: TGCAGTGCAAGGACGTCAGATACGCAGTATTTT
clone_size: -; v_call: TRBV5-1; d_call: -; j_call: TRBJ1-3; cdr3_aa: CASSFWTGSGNTIYF; cdr3_nt: TGCGCCAGCAGCTTCTGGACGGGCTCTGGAAACACCATATATTTT
clone_size: -; v_call: TRBV4-1; d_call: -; j_call: TRBJ2-1; cdr3_aa: CASSQLGVEQFF; cdr3_nt: TGCGCCAGCAGCCAGTTGGGGGTTGAGCAGTTCTTC
clone_size: -; v_call: TRBV6-5; d_call: TRBD1; j_call: TRBJ1-1; cdr3_aa: CASIRTGWYTEAFF; cdr3_nt: TGTGCCAGCATTCGGACAGGGTGGTATACTGAAGCTTTCTTT
clone_size: -; v_call: TRBV7-2; d_call: TRBD2; j_call: TRBJ2-1; cdr3_aa: CASSLEGTSGWAEQFF; cdr3_nt: TGTGCCAGCAGCTTAGAAGGGACTAGCGGGTGGGCTGAGCAGTTCTTC
clone_size: once; v_call: TRBV19; d_call: TRBD1; j_call: TRBJ1-3; cdr3_aa: CASSTRTGANSGNTIYF; cdr3_nt: TGTGCCAGTAGTACCCGGACAGGGGCGAACTCTGGAAACACCATATATTTT
clone_size: -; v_call: TRBV19; d_call: -; j_call: TRBJ1-5; cdr3_aa: CASRLGRDSNQPQHF; cdr3_nt: TGTGCCAGTAGGTTAGGACGGGATAGCAATCAGCCCCAGCATTTT
clone_size: -; v_call: TRBV15; d_call: -; j_call: TRBJ2-6; cdr3_aa: CATSRVGREANVLTF; cdr3_nt: TGTGCCACCAGCAGAGTTGGCAGGGAGGCCAACGTCCTGACTTTC
clone_size: -; v_call: TRBV30; d_call: -; j_call: TRBJ2-7; cdr3_aa: CAWSRQTYEQYF; cdr3_nt: TGTGCCTGGAGCAGACAGACCTACGAGCAGTACTTC
clone_size: -; v_call: TRBV5-1; d_call: -; j_call: TRBJ1-1; cdr3_aa: CASSPALGQLNTEAFF; cdr3_nt: TGCGCCAGCAGCCCAGCGTTGGGGCAACTGAACACTGAAGCTTTCTTT
clone_size: -; v_call: TRBV12-3/TRBV12-4; d_call: TRBD2; j_call: TRBJ2-3; cdr3_aa: CASQTSVQDTQYF; cdr3_nt: TGTGCCAGTCAGACTAGCGTGCAAGATACGCAGTATTTT
clone_size: -; v_call: TRBV10-1; d_call: TRBD1; j_call: TRBJ2-5; cdr3_aa: CASSEGQGLQETQYF; cdr3_nt: TGCGCCAGCAGTGAGGGACAGGGGCTCCAAGAGACCCAGTACTTC
clone_size: -; v_call: TRBV6-4; d_call: -; j_call: TRBJ2-3; cdr3_aa: CASSDTHTDTQYF; cdr3_nt: TGTGCCAGCAGTGACACTCACACAGATACGCAGTATTTT
clone_size: once; v_call: TRBV19; d_call: -; j_call: TRBJ1-2; cdr3_aa: CATRGAVGQLNSYGYTF; cdr3_nt: TGTGCCACCCGGGGGGCCGTCGGACAGCTCAACTCCTATGGCTACACCTTC
clone_size: -; v_call: TRBV2; d_call: -; j_call: TRBJ2-3; cdr3_aa: CASSEQGHSTDTQYF; cdr3_nt: TGTGCCAGCAGTGAACAGGGTCATAGCACAGATACGCAGTATTTT
clone_size: -; v_call: TRBV19; d_call: -; j_call: TRBJ1-1; cdr3_aa: CASSMGARTEAFF; cdr3_nt: TGTGCCAGTAGTATGGGCGCGCGGACTGAAGCTTTCTTT
clone_size: -; v_call: TRBV6-5; d_call: TRBD1; j_call: TRBJ1-2; cdr3_aa: CASSPERQGQKGTF; cdr3_nt: TGTGCCAGCTCACCGGAGAGACAGGGACAGAAAGGGACCTTC
clone_size: -; v_call: TRBV5-1; d_call: TRBD1; j_call: TRBJ2-2; cdr3_aa: CASSSMGQGDTGELFF; cdr3_nt: TGCGCCAGCAGCTCGATGGGACAGGGAGACACCGGGGAGCTGTTTTTT
clone_size: -; v_call: TRBV5-5; d_call: -; j_call: TRBJ1-6; cdr3_aa: CASSERDQNNSPLHF; cdr3_nt: TGTGCCAGCAGCGAGAGAGACCAGAATAATTCACCCCTCCACTTT
clone_size: -; v_call: TRBV27; d_call: -; j_call: TRBJ1-2; cdr3_aa: CASSLARGQGYTF; cdr3_nt: TGTGCCAGCAGTTTAGCCCGGGGGCAAGGCTACACCTTC
clone_size: -; v_call: TRBV7-2; d_call: -; j_call: TRBJ2-7; cdr3_aa: CASRSGGAYEQYF; cdr3_nt: TGTGCCAGCAGGTCCGGGGGTGCCTACGAGCAGTACTTC
clone_size: -; v_call: TRBV19; d_call: -; j_call: TRBJ1-1; cdr3_aa: CASINSKPNTEAFF; cdr3_nt: TGTGCCAGTATTAATAGCAAGCCGAACACTGAAGCTTTCTTT
clone_size: -; v_call: TRBV5-5; d_call: -; j_call: TRBJ1-1; cdr3_aa: CASSPDKNTEAFF; cdr3_nt: TGTGCCAGCAGCCCGGACAAGAACACTGAAGCTTTCTTT
clone_size: -; v_call: TRBV2; d_call: -; j_call: TRBJ2-4; cdr3_aa: CASRTGGAGAKNIQYF; cdr3_nt: TGTGCCAGCAGAACAGGGGGGGCAGGAGCCAAAAACATTCAGTACTTC
clone_size: -; v_call: TRBV27; d_call: -; j_call: TRBJ1-1; cdr3_aa: CASSSRTLGRTEAFF; cdr3_nt: TGTGCCAGCAGTTCCCGGACACTTGGCAGGACTGAAGCTTTCTTT
clone_size: -; v_call: TRBV10-1; d_call: TRBD2; j_call: TRBJ2-5; cdr3_aa: CASSETRAGAQETQYF; cdr3_nt: TGCGCCAGCAGTGAAACAAGAGCGGGGGCCCAAGAGACCCAGTACTTC
clone_size: -; v_call: TRBV5-1; d_call: -; j_call: TRBJ2-1; cdr3_aa: CASSLGQTYNEQFF; cdr3_nt: TGCGCCAGCAGCTTAGGACAGACCTACAATGAGCAGTTCTTC
clone_size: -; v_call: TRBV6-5; d_call: -; j_call: TRBJ1-1; cdr3_aa: CASSYSGGGTEAFF; cdr3_nt: TGTGCCAGCAGTTACTCGGGGGGCGGCACTGAAGCTTTCTTT
clone_size: -; v_call: TRBV30; d_call: -; j_call: TRBJ1-5; cdr3_aa: CAFGGDPARPQHF; cdr3_nt: TGTGCTTTTGGAGGGGACCCGGCAAGGCCCCAGCATTTT
clone_size: -; v_call: TRBV5-1; d_call: -; j_call: TRBJ2-5; cdr3_aa: CASSLAVGGAGETQYF; cdr3_nt: TGCGCCAGCAGCTTGGCCGTGGGGGGGGCAGGGGAGACCCAGTACTTC
clone_size: -; v_call: TRBV2; d_call: -; j_call: TRBJ2-2; cdr3_aa: CASRGVDANTGELFF; cdr3_nt: TGTGCCAGCAGGGGGGTGGACGCGAACACCGGGGAGCTGTTTTTT
clone_size: -; v_call: TRBV7-2; d_call: -; j_call: TRBJ2-7; cdr3_aa: CASSLAWQGVHEQYF; cdr3_nt: TGTGCCAGCAGCTTAGCGTGGCAAGGGGTCCACGAGCAGTACTTC
clone_size: -; v_call: TRBV10-1; d_call: -; j_call: TRBJ2-5; cdr3_aa: CASSESTDETQYF; cdr3_nt: TGCGCCAGCAGTGAGTCGACAGATGAGACCCAGTACTTC
clone_size: -; v_call: TRBV30; d_call: -; j_call: TRBJ1-6; cdr3_aa: CAWLRQANSPLHF; cdr3_nt: TGTGCCTGGCTTCGACAGGCCAACTCACCCCTCCACTTT
clone_size: -; v_call: TRBV18; d_call: TRBD1; j_call: TRBJ1-5; cdr3_aa: CASSPQAGQAGRGNQPQHF; cdr3_nt: TGTGCCAGCTCACCTCAGGCGGGACAGGCCGGTCGGGGCAATCAGCCCCAGCATTTT
clone_size: -; v_call: TRBV12-3/TRBV12-4; d_call: -; j_call: TRBJ1-2; cdr3_aa: CASSLWGATAYF; cdr3_nt: TGTGCCAGCAGTTTATGGGGCGCGACGGCTTACTTC
clone_size: -; v_call: TRBV19; d_call: TRBD1; j_call: TRBJ2-1; cdr3_aa: CASSRQGSSVYNEQFF; cdr3_nt: TGTGCCAGTAGTAGACAGGGGAGTTCAGTATACAATGAGCAGTTCTTC
clone_size: -; v_call: TRBV29-1; d_call: -; j_call: TRBJ1-1; cdr3_aa: CSVAGVQGERAFF; cdr3_nt: TGCAGCGTTGCTGGGGTACAAGGAGAGCGAGCTTTCTTT
clone_size: -; v_call: TRBV25-1; d_call: TRBD2; j_call: TRBJ2-3; cdr3_aa: CASSASSGGETDTQYF; cdr3_nt: TGTGCCAGCAGTGCTTCTAGCGGGGGGGAAACAGATACGCAGTATTTT
clone_size: once; v_call: TRBV28; d_call: -; j_call: TRBJ1-5; cdr3_aa: CASSLALGVHQPQHF; cdr3_nt: TGTGCCAGCAGTCTAGCGTTAGGGGTGCATCAGCCCCAGCATTTT
clone_size: -; v_call: TRBV7-2; d_call: TRBD1; j_call: TRBJ1-2; cdr3_aa: CASRDRAGKGYTF; cdr3_nt: TGTGCCAGCAGGGACAGGGCAGGGAAAGGCTACACCTTC
clone_size: -; v_call: TRBV3-1/TRBV3-2; d_call: TRBD1; j_call: TRBJ2-3; cdr3_aa: CASSQTGTGGAGTQYF; cdr3_nt: TGTGCCAGCAGCCAGACCGGGACAGGGGGCGCGGGTACGCAGTATTTT